These 9 T cell receptor beta chains came from one sample sequenced in a study of T-cell reconstitution after alpha-beta-depleted transplantation in children. Preparation of the TCRbeta library involved a method that used unique molecular identifiers. MiXCR was run by TCRdb on the PCR reads, yielding one entry per CDR3 protein. This repertoire shows 170,000 or so distinct CDR3 sequences, less than 8% found once; its top ten account for 3%. The sequencing used PBMCs from the stem cell graft donor, collected from the stem cell graft. These receptors all come from a human donor who donated a stem cell graft to a child with Wiskott-Aldrich syndrome.

A word on this clonotype: One base away lies a much larger clone, so this may be a sequencing read error. CDR3 amino acids: CATRGTDTQFF. CDR3 nucleotide sequence: TGTGCCACCCGCGGCACAGATACGCAGTTTTTT. The rearrangement uses TRBV24-1 and TRBJ2-3, with D hard to call. Germline CDR1 reads KGHDR; CDR2 reads SFDVKD. CDR3 length: 11 amino acids.

This clonotype was counted at least ten times. The chain recombines TRBV12-3 or TRBV12-4 with TRBJ2-5, with TRBD1 matching 10 bases. The CDR3 extends over 15 amino acids. V gave up 7 bases and J gave up 0 bases; unmatched junction bases: 5. For the CDR3, the DNA is TGTGCCAGCACCTGGACAGGGGGGTACCAAGAGACCCAGTACTTC. Protein product: CASTWTGGYQETQYF.

This clonotype was recorded many times. The rearrangement links TRBV2 to TRBJ2-1, with 7 bases matching TRBD2. The CDR3 extends over 10 amino acids. Germline V gene sequence: CDR1 SNHLY, CDR2 FYNNEI. The V segment lost 8 bases and the J segment 9 bases; nucleotides outside the gene matches: 1. In nucleotides, the CDR3 is TGTGCCAGCGGGGGGGTTGAGCAGTTCTTC. Protein product: CASGGVEQFF. The entire variable domain, with the rest obtained from reference TRBV2 and TRBJ2-1, is as follows: EPEVTQTPSHQVTQMGQEVILRCVPISNHLYFYWYRQILGQKVEFLVSFYNNEISEKSEIFDDQFSVERPDGSNFTLKIRSTKLEDSAMYFCASGGVEQFFGPGTRLTVL.

The V call is TRBV5-6, the J call TRBJ2-7; tentatively, D is TRBD2 (5 bases). Between the trimmed V and J ends, which lost 4 bases and 6 bases, there was a span of 14 bases. This CDR3 has 13 amino acids. The germline V gene has CDR1 SGHDT and CDR2 YYEEEE. The CDR3 nucleotides read TGTGCCAGCAGCCTCGGGGTGCTCTGCGAGCAGTACTTC. Amino acids: CASSLGVLCEQYF.

The sample holds many counts of this clonotype. The chain joins TRBV20-1 to TRBJ2-5, with 7 bases identical to TRBD1. V was clipped by 5 bases and J by 2 bases; unmatched bases: 2. Germline V lookup: CDR1 DFQATT, CDR2 SNEGSKA (reference sequence). This CDR3 region has 12 residues. CDR3 nucleotide sequence: TGCAGTGCTTCGGACAGGCAAGAGACCCAGTACTTC. Amino acids: CSASDRQETQYF.

The chain has TRBV19 and TRBJ2-7, with D perhaps being TRBD1 or TRBD2 (5 bases each). V lost 4 bases, J lost 4 bases, and 17 bases lay in between. The CDR3 runs 15 residues. Germline loops: CDR1 LNHDA, CDR2 SQIVND (reference sequence). The CDR3 here is CASSTPGTPKYEQYF. The CDR3 DNA follows: TGTGCCAGTAGTACCCCTGGGACCCCAAAATACGAGCAGTACTTC. The full variable domain, with the rest looked up from reference TRBV19 and TRBJ2-7, is DGGITQSPKYLFRKEGQNVTLSCEQNLNHDAMYWYRQDPGQGLRLIYYSQIVNDFQKGDIAEGYSVSREKKESFPLTVTSAQKNPTAFYLCASSTPGTPKYEQYFGPGTRLTVT.

A remark on this clonotype: Relative to the germline gene, one junction end is altered; a read error may explain this. The V call is TRBV5-6, the J call TRBJ2-1; D not resolved. Germline CDR1 SGHDT, CDR2 YYEEEE. The CDR3 is 13 residues long. CDR3: CAISPGVLSEQFF. The CDR3, as DNA: TGTGCCATCAGCCCCGGCGTCCTCAGCGAGCAGTTCTTC.

The table lists this clonotype with many counts. This chain links TRBV24-1 with TRBJ2-3; D possibly corresponds to TRBD2 (6 bases). This CDR3 region has 13 residues. V lost 9 bases, J lost 4 bases, and 13 bases lay in between. Germline lookup yields CDR1 KGHDR and CDR2 SFDVKD. In DNA form, the CDR3 reads TGTGCCACCGGCCTCGGGAGCCCAGATACGCAGTATTTT. This encodes CATGLGSPDTQYF.

This clonotype was detected ten times or more. This sequence joins TRBV5-1 and TRBJ2-5, with TRBD2 matching over 8 bases. This CDR3 spans 14 amino acids. J lost 1 base, V lost 6 bases, and 5 bases had no gene match. Per germline, CDR1 SGHRS and CDR2 YFSETQ. CDR3 bases: TGCGCCAGCAAAAGGAGCGGGGGCCAAGAGACCCAGTACTTC. Its protein product is CASKRSGGQETQYF.